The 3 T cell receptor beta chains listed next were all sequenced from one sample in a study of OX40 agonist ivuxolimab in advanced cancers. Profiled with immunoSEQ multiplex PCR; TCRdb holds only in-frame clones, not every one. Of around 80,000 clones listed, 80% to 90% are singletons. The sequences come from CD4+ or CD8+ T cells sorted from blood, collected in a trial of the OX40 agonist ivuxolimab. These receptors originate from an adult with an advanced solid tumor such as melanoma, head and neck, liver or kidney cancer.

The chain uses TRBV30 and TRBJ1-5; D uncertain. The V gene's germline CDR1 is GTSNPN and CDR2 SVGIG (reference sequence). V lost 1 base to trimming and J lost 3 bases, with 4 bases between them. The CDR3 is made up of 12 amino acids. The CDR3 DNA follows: TGTGCCTGGAGTGCCTCCAATCAGCCCCAGCATTTT. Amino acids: CAWSASNQPQHF.

CDR3 coding DNA: TGTGCCAGCCGGACGGACTATGGCTACACCTTC. Its translation is CASRTDYGYTF. This chain joins TRBV6-6 and TRBJ1-2; D unresolved. Per the germline V gene, CDR1 is MNHNY and CDR2 is SVGAGI (reference sequence). CDR3 size: 11 residues. V shed 8 bases and J shed 3 bases, with 7 bases lying between them.

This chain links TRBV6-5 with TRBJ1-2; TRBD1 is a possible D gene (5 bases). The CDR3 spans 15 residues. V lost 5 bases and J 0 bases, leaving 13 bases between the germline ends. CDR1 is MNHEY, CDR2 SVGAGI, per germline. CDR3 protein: CASSNHGTSNYGYTF. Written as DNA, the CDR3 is TGTGCCAGCAGTAATCACGGGACCTCTAACTATGGCTACACCTTC.